This T cell receptor beta chain was profiled in a study of cytomegalovirus exposure and HLA in healthy donors (dated by TCRdb to between 2016 and 2019). As for the study more broadly: An earlier analysis of around 600 of the donors reported about 250 Gb of sequence data and 100 million to 140 million unique TCR beta sequences from about 180 million T cells. An early release covering around 630 HLA-typed donors comprised about 300 gigabases of sequencing data and around 86 million unique TCR sequences. The genetic ancestry cluster associated with self-reported Caucasian donors included around four fifths of the approximately 430 genotyped donors. The study aimed to test whether cataloging public T cell receptors could reveal signatures of past pathogen exposure. Using immunosequencing, the study profiled T cell repertoires from roughly 650 subjects and related those repertoires to cytomegalovirus serostatus. In addition to the first cohort of 666 subjects, a separate validation cohort of about 120 different subjects was used. To predict cytomegalovirus infection status, the study brought together high-throughput TCR immunosequencing, statistical association of individual TCRs with disease status, and machine learning. To study patterns of TCR occurrence, a later analysis re-analyzed previously published TCR beta repertoires from under 750 donors and added high-resolution HLA genotyping. In the later analysis, no new phenotypic data were used to find candidate immune exposures; instead, reliance was placed on TCR beta sequences and their occurrence across donors. To decide whether each TCR beta V gene segment behaved as functional or pseudogenic, an earlier analysis of some 570 of the donors relied on high-throughput TCR beta sequencing. Alongside the repertoire data, information on donor age, sex, ethnicity and CMV serostatus was compiled. A later genetic analysis took genome-wide SNP genotypes for about 65% of the 666 donors and used that subset as a discovery cohort. All discovery cohort repertoires had been generated on a single sequencing platform. HLA typing included class I and class II loci at four-digit resolution. Typing coverage varied by locus: roughly 620-640 donors for A, B, C, DRB1 and DQB1; approximately 560 for DQA1; more than 600 for DPA1; approximately 450 for DPB1. Several DR-DQ haplotypes were handled as single units for association and clustering because linkage in the cohort was strong. Among roughly 400 genotyped donors of the cohort, an average of approximately 240,000 unique TCR beta nucleotide sequences was sequenced per donor, of which roughly 18% were non-productive. What the authors observed across the whole study: Because some donors lacked HLA typing at each locus, the association tests relied only on the typed subset. Linkage disequilibrium might explain the correlated functional status among segregating V segments, but an unknown experimental factor could not be ruled out. In a later analysis, HLA-associated TCR beta chains showed more clonal expansion and lower generation probabilities than non-associated chains that were equally common. Broadly in line with IMGT annotations, most TCR beta V segments showed up in productive rearrangements about 87% or about 30% of the time in an earlier analysis of several hundred of the donors. The earlier analysis of a few hundred of the donors excluded approximately 17 rarely observed V segments, including chromosome 9 orphons, because counts were too low. At a false discovery rate of 0.05, a later analysis linked under 20,000 TCR beta sequences to specific HLA alleles. In vitro tests confirmed that three of the cytomegalovirus-associated TCR beta chains recognize cytomegalovirus antigens. Presence/absence analyses assumed roughly uniform sequencing depth across donors, an assumption that may not hold. A further reported finding was that TCR beta sequences accurately predicted the HLA-A and HLA-B alleles for most subjects in the first cohort. In a later analysis, TCR association rates were found to vary across HLA loci, with the most associated TCRs seen for DRB1 alleles and the fewest for HLA-C alleles. A later genetic analysis associated a missense DCLRE1C variant with V-gene and J-gene trimming of TCR beta chains, and an independent cohort replicated the association. When HLA alleles, especially DR and DQ, strongly co-occurred, attributing TCR associations to individual alleles was difficult. It was suggested by the authors that the approach could potentially be generalized to other disease states and immunological phenotypes. In a later genetic analysis, fewer N-insertions in productive TCRs were reported among donors in an Asian-associated ancestry cluster than the roughly 670-donor mean. The cohort was sequenced for TCR beta chains only, and without alpha or paired-chain data the features that could be detected were limited. The 87-base-pair reads could not distinguish some IMGT-functional V segments, including TRBV6-2 and TRBV6-3, so those segments were excluded. Most CMV-associated TCR beta chains appeared to be HLA-restricted in a later analysis, and the HLA associations seemed to be driven largely by CMV exposure. In a later analysis, several top co-occurrence clusters were reported to appear linked to parvovirus B19, influenza, CMV and Epstein-Barr virus. Immune exposure information for the cohort was limited to CMV serostatus. Most TCR sequences were observed very rarely across donors, whereas some public TCRs were present in many individuals. Cytomegalovirus status was reported to be diagnosed by the classifier with high specificity and sensitivity in both the original and validation cohorts. The sequencing pipeline was judged likely to have produced a cluster of highly shared sequence variants as a technical artifact. In the study, about 150 TCR beta chains were listed as associated with cytomegalovirus.

The library was made by the immunoSEQ multiplex PCR assay. For the multiplex PCR, a mixture combining 60 forward primers for TCR Vbeta segments and 13 reverse primers for TCR Jbeta segments was used. The CDR3 region of rearranged TCR beta genes was amplified from genomic DNA with a multiplex PCR assay. The amplified TCR beta libraries were sequenced on the Illumina HiSeq System as 87-base-pair reads. Per the original workflow: A later analysis tallied around 87 million unique TCR beta chains across the 700 or so repertoires, and approximately 11 million of those chains were shared by two or more donors. To remove PCR and sequencing errors, raw reads were error-corrected and collapsed into unique sequences using a nearest-neighbor algorithm that merged closely related sequences. V, D and J gene segments were assigned by aligning CDR3 sequences to IMGT reference sequences. For a sequence to be retained, a match of at least six nucleotides was required to both a V gene segment and a J gene segment. A rearrangement counted as productive if the CDR3 had no stop codons and remained in frame with V and J, and every other rearrangement counted as non-productive. Following IMGT convention, CDR3 was defined as the stretch from the second conserved V-encoded cysteine up to the conserved J-encoded phenylalanine. The earlier analysis of more than 450 of the donors excluded sequences that lacked an unambiguous match to a single V gene segment. In an earlier analysis of 450 to 700 of the donors, V segments were called functional above 56.7% productive rearrangements and were called segregating when the between-donor standard deviation exceeded 5%. To diagnose cytomegalovirus status from the catalog of TCR beta chain sequences, a statistical classification framework was built. A later analysis assigned V and J genes by comparing TCR nucleotide sequences with IMGT/GENE-DB human TR gene sequences. A later analysis assigned CDR3 sequences and most-parsimonious VDJ recombination scenarios with the TCRdist pipeline. In a later analysis, each TCR beta chain was defined by its CDR3 amino acid sequence together with its V-gene family, and reads without a unique V-gene family were excluded. A later analysis removed 450 to 600 highly shared, low-generation-probability nucleotide sequences to deal with suspected cross-contamination and a sequencing artifact. A later analysis calculated a clonal expansion index for each public chain from normalized within-repertoire ranks of inferred template counts. In a later analysis, generation probabilities were computed with a VDJ recombination model fitted to out-of-frame rearrangements, and the resulting probabilities were checked against IGoR. Hypergeometric tests were used in a later analysis to score TCR-TCR, TCR-HLA and TCR-CMV co-occurrence, with a repertoire-size bias correction applied to the TCR pairs. In a later analysis, false discovery rates were estimated by permuting HLA or CMV assignments 20 times. In a later analysis, co-occurring TCRs were grouped using DBSCAN, and TCRdist sequence similarity was added for clustering within HLA-allele-positive subsets. Co-occurrence clustering excluded repertoires with fewer than 30,000 or more than 120,000 public chains, plus five with anomalous nucleotide sharing. TCRdb took this table from immuneACCESS and kept in-frame rearrangements with V and J called. Such tables lack part of the clones; where checked against another copy, unresolved V genes explain under half of the gap, and the rest is unexplained. The D gene and trimming were derived from the DNA, and the V and J assignments and clone size from that table. Within this sample are 55,000 to 75,000 clones, with 80% to 90% of them counted one time only. The top ten clonotypes cover 1.4% to 1.5% of the sample.

A word on this clone: The clone's antigen remains unknown. Nothing much larger sits one base from this clone, and base qualities are not available.

Cut back by 2 bases and 5 bases, the V and J ends lie 15 bases apart. The CDR3 runs 15 amino acids, cysteine and phenylalanine included. The retained sequence is limited to the CDR3, 45 bases, with the frame set at the first base. CDR1 and CDR2 are drawn from the germline V gene: LGHNT, FRNRAP. The cohort consisted of 600 or so healthy bone marrow donors. At the time of sampling, all cohort members were nominally healthy, though unrecorded immune exposures were likely present. The donor was CMV seronegative and was included in the group of about 400 seronegative cohort members. Every donor gave a peripheral blood sample, and the peripheral blood mononuclear cells from that sample were used for TCR beta sequencing. Genomic DNA was extracted from the blood cell samples with the Qiagen DNeasy Blood Extraction Kit.

Sequencing was carried out using PBMCs. The sequence joins TRBV12-5 to TRBJ1-2; D gene: possibly TRBD1, on 6 matching bases. This receptor was taken from a man between 18 and 35 years old in good health and CMV-seronegative. CDR3 sequence: CASGLRPAGEYGYTF. The DNA sequence is TGTGCTAGTGGTTTGCGACCCGCAGGGGAGTATGGCTACACCTTC.